This TCR beta chain originates from a study of PD-L1 blockade in urothelial cancer. Study context: Investigators checked blood 3 weeks (second dose) and 6 weeks after treatment start.

Germline V gives CDR1 MNHNS, CDR2 SASEGT. V was pared by 5 bases and J by 4 bases, with 5 bases of the junction left unmatched. CDR3 length: 14 amino acids. Method: immunoSEQ multiplex PCR; TCRdb's copy keeps in-frame clones and lacks some. The table lists about 82,000 clones, roughly 87% of them singletons, with more than 9% in the top ten. Sequenced material: PBMCs, taken around atezolizumab (anti-PD-L1) treatment. This receptor was obtained from a man between 65 and 85 years old with urothelial cancer. The rearrangement uses TRBV6-1 and TRBJ2-7, with TRBD1 matching 10 bases. CDR3 loop: CASSLDRGRYEQYF. In DNA, the CDR3 is TGTGCCAGCAGTTTAGACAGGGGGCGATACGAGCAGTACTTC.